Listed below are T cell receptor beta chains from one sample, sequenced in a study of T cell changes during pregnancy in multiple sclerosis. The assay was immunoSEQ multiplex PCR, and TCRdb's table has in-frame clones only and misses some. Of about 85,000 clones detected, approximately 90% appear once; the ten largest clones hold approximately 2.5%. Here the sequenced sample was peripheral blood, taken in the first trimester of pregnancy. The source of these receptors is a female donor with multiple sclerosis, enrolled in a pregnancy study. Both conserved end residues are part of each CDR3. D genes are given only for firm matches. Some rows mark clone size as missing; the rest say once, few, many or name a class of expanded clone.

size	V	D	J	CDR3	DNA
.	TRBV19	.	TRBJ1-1	CASSIDTRNTEAFF	TGTGCCAGTAGTATAGATACGCGAAACACTGAAGCTTTCTTT
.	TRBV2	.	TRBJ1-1	CASSELGVNTEAFF	TGTGCCAGCAGTGAATTAGGAGTGAACACTGAAGCTTTCTTT
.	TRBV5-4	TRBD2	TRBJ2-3	CASSSGTTTDTQYF	TGTGCCAGCAGCTCCGGGACTACCACAGATACGCAGTATTTT
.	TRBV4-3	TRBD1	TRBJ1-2	CASSQEGSGQGAFGYTF	TGCGCCAGCAGCCAAGAAGGCTCGGGACAGGGGGCGTTTGGCTACACCTTC
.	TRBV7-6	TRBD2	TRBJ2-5	CASSGWTSLSTQETQYF	TGTGCCAGCAGCGGTTGGACTAGCCTATCCACTCAAGAGACCCAGTACTTC
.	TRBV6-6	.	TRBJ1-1	CASSYETAVAAEAFF	TGTGCCAGCAGTTATGAGACAGCTGTAGCGGCTGAAGCTTTCTTT
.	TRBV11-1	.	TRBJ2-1	CASRQADLNEQFF	TGTGCCTCACGACAGGCCGACCTAAATGAGCAGTTCTTC
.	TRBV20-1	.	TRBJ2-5	CSASTGETQYF	TGCAGTGCTAGTACCGGGGAGACCCAGTACTTC
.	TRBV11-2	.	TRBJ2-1	CASSPDNEQFF	TGTGCCAGCAGCCCAGACAATGAGCAGTTCTTC
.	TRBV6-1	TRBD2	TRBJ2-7	CASRASGPYEQYF	TGTGCCAGCAGGGCTAGCGGTCCCTACGAGCAGTACTTC
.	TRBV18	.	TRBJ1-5	CASSPGLEQPQHF	TGTGCCAGCTCACCAGGGTTGGAGCAGCCCCAGCATTTT
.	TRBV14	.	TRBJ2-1	CASSQDRWQGTNNEQFF	TGTGCCAGCAGCCAAGATAGGTGGCAGGGGACTAACAATGAGCAGTTCTTC
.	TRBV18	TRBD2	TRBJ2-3	CASSPPGLAADTQYF	TGTGCCAGCTCACCACCGGGACTAGCGGCAGATACGCAGTATTTT
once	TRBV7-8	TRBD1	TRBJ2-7	CASSLRDRGLMYEQYF	TGTGCCAGCAGCCTCCGGGACAGGGGGCTTATGTACGAGCAGTACTTC
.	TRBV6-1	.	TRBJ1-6	CASSRGLALHF	TGTGCCAGCAGTCGGGGATTGGCCCTCCACTTT
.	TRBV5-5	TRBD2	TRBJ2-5	CASSFRLAGASETQYF	TGTGCCAGCAGCTTCCGACTAGCGGGAGCCTCAGAGACCCAGTACTTC
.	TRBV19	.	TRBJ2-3	CASSIYGGTGDTQYF	TGTGCCAGTAGTATATACGGCGGCACTGGAGATACGCAGTATTTT
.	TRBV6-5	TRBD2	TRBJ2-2	CASSGRASDTGELFF	TGTGCCAGCAGTGGGAGGGCCTCCGACACCGGGGAGCTGTTTTTT
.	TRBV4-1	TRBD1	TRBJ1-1	CASSRSGTGAAQGTEAFF	TGCGCCAGCAGCCGCTCCGGGACAGGGGCCGCCCAAGGCACTGAAGCTTTCTTT
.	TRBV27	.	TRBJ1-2	CASSLSGGANYGYTF	TGTGCCAGCAGTTTATCGGGGGGAGCTAACTATGGCTACACCTTC
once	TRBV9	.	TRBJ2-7	CASSPSDRTYEQYF	TGTGCCAGCAGCCCCTCGGACAGAACCTACGAGCAGTACTTC
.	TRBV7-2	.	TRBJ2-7	CASSLGSASSTYEQYF	TGTGCCAGCAGCTTAGGGTCGGCTAGTTCCACCTACGAGCAGTACTTC
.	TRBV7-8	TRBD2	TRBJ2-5	CASSSERLAGGETQYF	TGTGCCAGCAGCTCGGAGAGACTAGCGGGAGGGGAGACCCAGTACTTC